Following are 31 T cell receptor beta chains from one sample sequenced in a study of blood T cell repertoires in COVID-19. The repertoire was sequenced with immunoSEQ multiplex PCR; TCRdb's copy has only in-frame clones and lacks some. Among 300,000 to 400,000 clones listed, around nine tenths were seen once. Sequencing was done on a sample of peripheral blood. These receptors were collected from a woman aged 18 to 35 who had recovered from COVID-19.

The chain recombines TRBV19 with TRBJ1-1, with 10 bases identical to TRBD1. V gave up 3 bases and J gave up 3 bases; unmatched junction bases: 4. Per the germline V gene, CDR1 is LNHDA and CDR2 is SQIVND (reference sequence). CDR3 length: 15 amino acids. For the CDR3, the DNA is TGTGCCAGTAGTATTGACAGGGGGCTTGACACTGAAGCTTTCTTT. The encoded protein is CASSIDRGLDTEAFF.

The CDR3 coding sequence is TGTGCCAGCAGCACCCAGGGCCAGGGGGCAGGGGATACGCAGTATTTT. Translation gives CASSTQGQGAGDTQYF. This chain connects TRBV7-9 to TRBJ2-3, with 8 bases matching TRBD1. Losses at the gene ends were 5 bases for V and 6 bases for J; bases not matched to a gene: 13. The germline gives CDR1 SEHNR, CDR2 FQNEAQ (reference sequence). The CDR3 has 16 amino acids. The full variable domain, with the rest looked up from reference TRBV7-9 and TRBJ2-3, is DTGVSQNPRHKITKRGQNVTFRCDPISEHNRLYWYRQTLGQGPEFLTYFQNEAQLEKSRLLSDRFSAERPKGSFSTLEIQRTEQGDSAMYLCASSTQGQGAGDTQYFGPGTRLTVL.

This rearrangement joins TRBV7-9 to TRBJ2-3; maybe TRBD1 (5 bases). The V end was cut by 5 bases, the J end by 4 bases, with 10 bases between. Germline assignment: CDR1 SEHNR and CDR2 FQNEAQ (reference sequence). The CDR3 is made up of 13 amino acids. The CDR3 region has the DNA TGTGCCAGCAGCCCAGGGTTCCCAGATACGCAGTATTTT. It encodes CASSPGFPDTQYF. The full variable domain, in which reference TRBV7-9 and TRBJ2-3 provide the parts outside the CDR3, is DTGVSQNPRHKITKRGQNVTFRCDPISEHNRLYWYRQTLGQGPEFLTYFQNEAQLEKSRLLSDRFSAERPKGSFSTLEIQRTEQGDSAMYLCASSPGFPDTQYFGPGTRLTVL.

The chain has TRBV10-2 and TRBJ2-7, with 9 bases that match TRBD2. The CDR3 is 13 residues long. The V gene's germline CDR1 is WSHSY and CDR2 SAAADI. The J segment lost 3 bases and the V segment lost 8 bases, leaving 5 bases of the junction unmatched. CDR3: CASRAGGGYEQYV. The CDR3 nucleotides are TGCGCCAGCCGCGCGGGGGGGGGCTACGAGCAGTACGTC.

The genes are TRBV5-4 and TRBJ2-2, with D unresolved. Germline V gives CDR1 SGHNT, CDR2 YYREEE (reference sequence). V lost 2 bases, J lost 1 base, and 6 bases lay in between. This CDR3 comprises 14 residues. The CDR3 sequence: CASSFAQNTGELFF. The CDR3 DNA reads as TGTGCCAGCAGCTTTGCACAGAACACCGGGGAGCTGTTTTTT.

The chain uses TRBV5-1 and TRBJ2-3, with 15 positions matching TRBD2. V shed 3 bases, J shed 3 bases, and the junction held 5 bases outside the gene matches. The CDR3 contains 17 residues. The germline V gene encodes CDR1 SGHRS and CDR2 YFSETQ. This CDR3 reads CASSSGLAGGWTDTQYF. CDR3 sequence (DNA): TGCGCCAGCAGCTCGGGACTAGCGGGAGGATGGACAGATACGCAGTATTTT.

The chain combines TRBV11-2 with TRBJ2-1; D not certain. Germline CDR1 and CDR2: SGHAT and FQNNGV. Trimming shortened V by 7 bases and J by 7 bases, and 11 bases separated the two germline ends. The CDR3 is 12 amino acids. CDR3 loop: CASTTSRNEQFF. CDR3 DNA sequence: TGTGCCAGCACCACCTCACGGAATGAGCAGTTCTTC.

The chain combines TRBV19 with TRBJ2-5, with 7 bases fitting TRBD2. This CDR3 region has 15 residues. The junction had 9 bases not matched to a gene; V was cut back by 3 bases and J by 5 bases. Germline CDR1 is LNHDA and CDR2 is SQIVND (reference sequence). The CDR3, as DNA: TGTGCCAGTAGTATCGCTAGCGGAGAGGTGGAGACCCAGTACTTC. It specifies CASSIASGEVETQYF.

V gene TRBV4-2 combines with J gene TRBJ2-7; 7 bases are a match to TRBD1. The V and J ends lost 3 bases and 6 bases, in that order; junction bases with no gene match: 8. The CDR3 is made up of 14 amino acids. CDR1 is LGHNA and CDR2 is YNFKEQ in the germline V gene. The CDR3 region is CASSQTGSPAEQYV. The CDR3 coding sequence is TGTGCCAGCAGCCAGACAGGGTCCCCCGCCGAGCAGTACGTC.

CDR3 sequence (DNA): TGCGCCAGCAGCTTGGTAGCGCACAGCTCCTACAATGAGCAGTTCTTC. It yields the protein CASSLVAHSSYNEQFF. The rearrangement links TRBV5-1 to TRBJ2-1; perhaps TRBD2 as D (5 bases). This CDR3 comprises 16 residues. Trimming took 0 bases from V and 0 from J, leaving 10 bases between them. Germline-derived CDR1 and CDR2 are SGHRS and YFSETQ.

The chain is built from TRBV15 and TRBJ2-7; 7 nucleotides align to TRBD2. The germline V gene has CDR1 LNHNV and CDR2 YYDKDF (reference sequence). V lost 6 bases and J lost 3; bases outside the gene matches: 8. The CDR3 is made up of 14 amino acids. The DNA for the CDR3 is TGTGCCACCAGAGGTGGGGGGGAGGACTACGAGCAGTACGTC. It codes for CATRGGGEDYEQYV.

The CDR3 loop reads CASSETGGTNYNEQFF. The DNA of the CDR3 is TGTGCCAGCAGCGAGACGGGGGGCACTAACTACAATGAGCAGTTCTTC. The chain joins TRBV7-2 to TRBJ2-1; possibly TRBD2 for D (7 bases). This CDR3 spans 16 amino acids. Germline lookup yields CDR1 SGHTA and CDR2 FQGNSA. V was cut by 5 bases and J by 3 bases, with 17 bases left in between.

J is TRBJ2-2 and V is TRBV10-3; TRBD2 matches 13 bases. V shed 6 bases and J 5 bases; nucleotides not matched to a gene: 3. The CDR3 length is 15 residues. Germline-derived CDR1 and CDR2 are ENHRY and SYGVKD. This CDR3 is CAIRTGLAGTGELFF. For the CDR3, the DNA is TGTGCCATCAGAACGGGACTAGCGGGAACCGGGGAGCTGTTTTTT.

As for this clone: The junction does not match germline at one end; this may be a read error. CDR3 amino acids: CASIQAGTGGPRMPDEQFF. The DNA for the CDR3 is TGTGCCAGCATCCAAGCCGGGACAGGGGGCCCCCGAATGCCCGATGAGCAGTTCTTC. V usage is TRBV3-1 (or the pseudogene TRBV3-2) and J usage is TRBJ2-1; 12 nucleotides agree with TRBD1. The CDR3 consists of 19 residues. Germline lookup yields CDR1 LGHDT and CDR2 YNNKEL (reference sequence).

The chain employs TRBV27 and TRBJ1-4, with D perhaps matching TRBD1 (6 bases). Germline CDR1 MNHEY, CDR2 SMNVEV (reference sequence). Trimming removed 8 bases at V and 0 bases at J, with 10 bases between. This CDR3 comprises 14 residues. The CDR3 DNA sequence: TGTGCCAGCCGCAGGGGTACAACTAATGAAAAACTGTTTTTT. This encodes CASRRGTTNEKLFF.

V usage is TRBV4-1 and J usage is TRBJ1-2; 8 bases are shared with TRBD1. CDR1 is MGHRA, CDR2 YSYEKL, per germline. The CDR3 runs to 16 residues. V shed 6 bases, J shed 0 bases, and the junction held 9 bases outside the gene matches. CDR3 sequence: CASREGTGTANYGYTF. In DNA form, the CDR3 reads TGCGCCAGCAGGGAAGGGACAGGAACAGCTAACTATGGCTACACCTTC.

The rearrangement uses TRBV2 and TRBJ2-7; 8 bases match TRBD2. V trimming: 3 bases; J trimming: 4 bases; junction bases outside the gene matches: 17. Germline CDR1 SNHLY, CDR2 FYNNEI. The CDR3 length is 18 residues. The CDR3 protein is CASSDLTGVAGIGYEQYV. The DNA for the CDR3 is TGTGCCAGCAGTGACCTAACCGGGGTAGCGGGGATCGGATACGAGCAGTACGTC.

This chain links TRBV14 with TRBJ2-5; no definite D call. This CDR3 contains 13 residues. The germline V gene encodes CDR1 SGHDN and CDR2 FVKESK. Trimming pared 2 bases from V and 0 bases from J, leaving 4 bases between. CDR3 bases: TGTGCCAGCAGCCAACGGTACCAAGAGACCCAGTACTTC. This gives the protein CASSQRYQETQYF.

The chain has TRBV13 and TRBJ2-3, with TRBD2 identical over 12 bases. J gave up 3 bases and V 5 bases, and 3 bases lay outside the gene matches. This CDR3 has 15 amino acids. The V gene's germline CDR1 is PRHDT and CDR2 FYEKMQ (reference sequence). CDR3 region: CASSETSGRTDTQYF. CDR3 nucleotide sequence: TGTGCCAGCAGCGAAACTAGCGGGAGGACAGATACGCAGTATTTT.

This clone has at least ten counts. V and J are TRBV6-2 or TRBV6-3 and TRBJ2-3; tentatively, D is TRBD1 (6 bases). CDR3 length equals 14 residues. Germline V gene lookup returns CDR1 MNHEY and CDR2 SVGEGT. Trimming stripped 6 bases from V and 2 bases from J, with 12 bases between. DNA for the CDR3: TGTGCCAGCAGCCAGGGGCCCTTCACAGATACGCAGTATTTT. Protein product: CASSQGPFTDTQYF.

Note on this clone: Other nucleotide sequences in the sample specify the same CDR3. This sequence joins TRBV18 and TRBJ1-4; D might be TRBD1 (5 bases). Germline V gene lookup returns CDR1 KGHSH and CDR2 LQKENI. V dropped 6 bases and J dropped 3 bases, with 11 bases sitting between them. The length of the CDR3 is 14 residues. The DNA of the CDR3 is TGTGCCAGCTCTCCCGGGACTGCTAATGAAAAACTGTTTTTT. The encoded protein is CASSPGTANEKLFF.

The genes are TRBV12-5 and TRBJ1-2, with 8 bases matching TRBD1. The CDR3 has 15 residues. In germline, CDR1 is LGHNT, CDR2 FRNRAP. After removal of 3 bases from V and 3 bases from J, the junction contained 6 bases not matched to a gene. The CDR3 loop reads CASGLGQGGDYGYTF. The CDR3 nucleotides read TGTGCTAGTGGTTTAGGACAGGGTGGGGACTATGGCTACACCTTC.

V and J are TRBV5-1 and TRBJ1-1; the match to TRBD1 covers 7 bases. The CDR3 has 15 residues. The germline gives CDR1 SGHRS, CDR2 YFSETQ. V lost 2 bases, J lost 4 bases, and 8 bases stayed unmatched. CDR3 amino acids: CASSFPQQGSTEAFF. CDR3 bases: TGCGCCAGCAGCTTTCCCCAACAGGGGTCCACTGAAGCTTTCTTT.

The gene calls are TRBV9 and TRBJ2-2; 9 bases are shared with TRBD1. V dropped 3 bases and J dropped 1; count of bases not matched to a gene: 7. The CDR3 spans 17 residues. Germline loops: CDR1 SGDLS, CDR2 YYNGEE. This CDR3 reads CASSGGVGQGNTGELFF. DNA for the CDR3: TGTGCCAGCAGCGGAGGGGTGGGACAGGGGAACACCGGGGAGCTGTTTTTT.

This clone was seen only once. The chain carries TRBV28 and TRBJ1-2; D perhaps matches TRBD1 (6 bases). CDR1 and CDR2 (germline): MDHEN, SYDVKM. Deletions cut 6 bases from V and 1 base from J, with 15 bases between. The CDR3 contains 15 residues. The CDR3 sequence: CASSYPGHSNYGYTF. CDR3 in DNA: TGTGCCAGCAGCTACCCGGGACACAGTAACTATGGCTACACCTTC.

The chain carries TRBV19 and TRBJ2-2; 12 bases match TRBD2. CDR3 length: 18 residues. V was clipped by 4 bases and J by 1 base; unmatched bases: 7. From germline, CDR1 is LNHDA and CDR2 SQIVND (reference sequence). CDR3 sequence (DNA): TGTGCCAGTAGTAGGTCAACGGGACTAGCGGGGAACACCGGGGAGCTGTTTTTT. Translating gives CASSRSTGLAGNTGELFF.

The chain joins TRBV3-1 (or the pseudogene TRBV3-2) to TRBJ1-2, with TRBD1 as a possible D gene (6 bases). This CDR3 is 18 amino acids long. The V end lost 1 base, the J end lost 1 base, and 19 bases lay between the germline ends. Germline V gives CDR1 LGHDT, CDR2 YNNKEL (reference sequence). CDR3 sequence (DNA): TGTGCCAGCAGCCAAGTGTGGGGGCGACAGGAAAATAACTATGGCTACACCTTC. This translates into CASSQVWGRQENNYGYTF.

CDR3 sequence: CAISDPRASYTF. The CDR3, as DNA: TGTGCCATCAGTGACCCTCGCGCCAGCTACACCTTC. The rearrangement links TRBV10-3 to TRBJ1-2; D gene uncertain. CDR1 is ENHRY and CDR2 is SYGVKD in the germline V gene. The V end was cut by 3 bases, the J end by 9 bases, with 11 bases between. CDR3 length: 12 amino acids.

V is TRBV24-1 and J is TRBJ2-1, with D possibly being TRBD2 (6 bases). The CDR3 is 15 residues long. Between the trimmed V and J ends, which lost 1 base and 8 bases, there was a span of 14 bases. The germline V gene encodes CDR1 KGHDR and CDR2 SFDVKD. The CDR3 DNA reads as TGTGCCACCAGTGATTTCGGGCGGGGCCGAGATGAGCAGTTCTTC. Translation gives CATSDFGRGRDEQFF.

The J gene is TRBJ2-5, the V gene TRBV24-1, with 7 bases aligning to TRBD1. The CDR3 consists of 14 residues. V lost 4 bases and J lost 2; bases outside the gene matches: 3. The germline gives CDR1 KGHDR, CDR2 SFDVKD. In nucleotides, the CDR3 is TGTGCCACCAGTGAACCACAGGGGCAAGAGACCCAGTACTTC. It codes for CATSEPQGQETQYF.

V is TRBV19 and J is TRBJ2-1; the match to TRBD2 covers 9 bases. V shed 3 bases, J shed 2 bases, and the junction held 2 bases outside the gene matches. The CDR3 is 15 residues long. CDR1 is LNHDA, CDR2 SQIVND, per germline (reference sequence). The CDR3 DNA follows: TGTGCCAGTAGTATTAAGCGGGGGGCCTACAATGAGCAGTTCTTC. Residues: CASSIKRGAYNEQFF. The full variable domain, in which reference TRBV19 and TRBJ2-1 provide the parts outside the CDR3, is DGGITQSPKYLFRKEGQNVTLSCEQNLNHDAMYWYRQDPGQGLRLIYYSQIVNDFQKGDIAEGYSVSREKKESFPLTVTSAQKNPTAFYLCASSIKRGAYNEQFFGPGTRLTVL.